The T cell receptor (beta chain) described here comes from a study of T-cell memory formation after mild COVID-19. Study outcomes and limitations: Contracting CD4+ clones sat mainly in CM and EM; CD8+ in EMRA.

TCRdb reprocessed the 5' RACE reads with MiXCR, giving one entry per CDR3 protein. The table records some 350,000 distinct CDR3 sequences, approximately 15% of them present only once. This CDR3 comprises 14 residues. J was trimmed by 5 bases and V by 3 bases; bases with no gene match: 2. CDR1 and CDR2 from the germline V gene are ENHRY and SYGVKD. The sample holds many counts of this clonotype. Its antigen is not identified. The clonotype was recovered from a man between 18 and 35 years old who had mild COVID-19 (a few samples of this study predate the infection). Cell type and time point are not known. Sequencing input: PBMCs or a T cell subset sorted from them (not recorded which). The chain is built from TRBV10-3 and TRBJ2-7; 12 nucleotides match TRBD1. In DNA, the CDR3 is TGTGCCATCAGTGATGGGACAGGGGGCCACGAGCAGTACGTC. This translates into CAISDGTGGHEQYV.